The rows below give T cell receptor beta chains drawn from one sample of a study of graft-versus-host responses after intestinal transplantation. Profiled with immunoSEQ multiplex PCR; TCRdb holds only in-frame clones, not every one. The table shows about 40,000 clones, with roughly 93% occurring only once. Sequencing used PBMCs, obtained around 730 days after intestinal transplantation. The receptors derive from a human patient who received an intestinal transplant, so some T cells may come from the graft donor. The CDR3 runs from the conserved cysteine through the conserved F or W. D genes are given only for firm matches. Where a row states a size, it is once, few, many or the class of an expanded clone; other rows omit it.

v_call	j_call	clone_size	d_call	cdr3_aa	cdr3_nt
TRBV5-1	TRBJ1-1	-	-	CASSLVGTLMNTEAFF	TGCGCCAGCAGCTTGGTCGGGACATTGATGAACACTGAAGCTTTCTTT
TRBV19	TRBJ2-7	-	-	CASSPGAYYEQYF	TGTGCCAGTAGCCCAGGGGCCTACTACGAGCAGTACTTC
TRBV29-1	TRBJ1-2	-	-	CSATPLGDVYGYTF	TGCAGCGCCACTCCGCTAGGGGATGTCTATGGCTACACCTTC
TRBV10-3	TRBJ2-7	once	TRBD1	CAITAGQGSYEQYF	TGTGCCATCACCGCCGGACAGGGCTCCTACGAGCAGTACTTC
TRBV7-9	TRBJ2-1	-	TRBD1	CASSMQDRGENNEQFF	TGTGCCAGCAGCATGCAGGACAGGGGGGAGAACAATGAGCAGTTCTTC
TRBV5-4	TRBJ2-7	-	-	CASSSTGISYEQYF	TGTGCCAGCAGCTCCACCGGGATTTCCTACGAGCAGTACTTC
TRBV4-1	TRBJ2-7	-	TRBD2	CASSLPFRGGPVFEQYF	TGCGCCAGCAGCCTCCCCTTTCGCGGGGGGCCCGTTTTTGAGCAGTACTTC
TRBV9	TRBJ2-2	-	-	CASSVGPLNTGELFF	TGTGCCAGCAGCGTAGGTCCCCTGAACACCGGGGAGCTGTTTTTT
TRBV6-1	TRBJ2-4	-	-	CASSDMGTVAKNIQYF	TGTGCCAGCAGTGATATGGGGACGGTAGCCAAAAACATTCAGTACTTC
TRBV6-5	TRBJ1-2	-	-	CASSSEIVGYGYTF	TGTGCCAGCAGCTCAGAAATAGTTGGGTATGGCTACACCTTC
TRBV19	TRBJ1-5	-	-	CASSRGEWSNQPQHF	TGTGCCAGTAGCAGAGGGGAGTGGAGCAATCAGCCCCAGCATTTT
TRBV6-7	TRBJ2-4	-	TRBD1	CASSSGTGFNIQYF	TGTGCCAGCAGTTCTGGGACAGGGTTTAACATTCAGTACTTC
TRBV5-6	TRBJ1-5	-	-	CASSLGDQPQHF	TGTGCCAGCAGCTTAGGGGATCAGCCCCAGCATTTT
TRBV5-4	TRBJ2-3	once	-	CASSSLGGVDTQYF	TGTGCCAGCAGCTCCCTTGGGGGCGTAGATACGCAGTATTTT
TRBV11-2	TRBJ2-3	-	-	CASSLTDSTDTQYF	TGTGCCAGCAGCTTAACTGATTCCACAGATACGCAGTATTTT
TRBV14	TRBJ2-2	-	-	CASSQAIWTGELFF	TGTGCCAGCAGCCAAGCGATTTGGACCGGGGAGCTGTTTTTT
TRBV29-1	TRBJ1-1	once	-	CSVKGSPTTEAFF	TGCAGCGTTAAGGGCAGCCCGACCACTGAAGCTTTCTTT
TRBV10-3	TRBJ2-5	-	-	CAISDPYYYQETQYF	TGTGCCATCAGTGACCCATACTACTACCAAGAGACCCAGTACTTC
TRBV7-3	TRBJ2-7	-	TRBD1	CASSPDRGREQYF	TGTGCCAGCAGTCCCGACAGGGGGCGCGAGCAGTACTTC
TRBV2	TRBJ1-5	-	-	CASRSLGQPQHF	TGTGCCAGCCGTTCGTTGGGCCAGCCCCAGCATTTT
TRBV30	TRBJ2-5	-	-	CATGQETQYF	TGTGCCACCGGTCAAGAGACCCAGTACTTC
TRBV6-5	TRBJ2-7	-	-	CASRGGSYEQYF	TGTGCCAGCAGGGGGGGATCCTACGAGCAGTACTTC
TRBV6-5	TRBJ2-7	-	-	CASSYSGATTVYEQYF	TGTGCCAGCAGTTACTCTGGAGCTACCACCGTCTACGAGCAGTACTTC
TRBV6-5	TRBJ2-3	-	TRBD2	CASSYAVSGRRNTQYF	TGTGCCAGCAGTTACGCGGTTAGCGGGAGGCGAAATACGCAGTATTTT
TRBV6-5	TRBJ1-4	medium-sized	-	CASSYGTTNEKLFF	TGTGCCAGCAGTTACGGCACAACTAATGAAAAACTGTTTTTT
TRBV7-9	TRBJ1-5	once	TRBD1	CASSGTDWYQPQHF	TGTGCCAGCAGCGGGACAGACTGGTATCAGCCCCAGCATTTT
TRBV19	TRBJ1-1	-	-	CASSIAANTEAFF	TGTGCCAGTAGTATAGCAGCGAACACTGAAGCTTTCTTT
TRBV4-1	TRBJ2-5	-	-	CASSQYGAQETQYF	TGCGCCAGCAGCCAATACGGGGCACAGGAGACCCAGTACTTC
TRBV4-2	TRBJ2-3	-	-	CASSQEVAGWSTDTQYF	TGTGCCAGCAGCCAAGAGGTCGCGGGTTGGAGCACAGATACGCAGTATTTT
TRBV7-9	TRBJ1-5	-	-	CASSFLGNQPQHF	TGTGCCAGCAGCTTCCTGGGGAATCAGCCCCAGCATTTT
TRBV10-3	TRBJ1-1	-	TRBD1	CATKDGQGGSPNTEAFF	TGTGCCACAAAAGACGGACAGGGCGGATCACCGAACACTGAAGCTTTCTTT